Following are 22 T cell receptor beta chains from one sample sequenced in a study of post-analysis software for immune sequencing data. Their antigens remain unidentified. Broader study findings: When patients were compared with controls, 4 or 5 TRBV segments were more frequent, TRBV5-6, TRBV5-1 and TRBV20-1 among them.

The library was made from cDNA and included unique molecular identifiers. TCRdb re-called the PCR reads with MiXCR, one entry per CDR3 protein. The table shows about 760,000 distinct CDR3 sequences, with about 27% occurring only once. What was sequenced was blood. The receptors were gathered from a girl aged 10 to 17 with multiple sclerosis.

The chain combines TRBV2 with TRBJ2-5; 7 positions match TRBD1. The DNA matches TRBJ2-1 better at its end, which makes the J call doubtful. The CDR3 has 13 amino acids. Germline loops: CDR1 SNHLY, CDR2 FYNNEI. CDR3 bases: TGTGCCAGCAAGGGACAGAGACAAGAGACCCAGTTCTTC. Translation: CASKGQRQETQFF.

This clonotype was counted a few times. This chain joins TRBV20-1 and TRBJ2-5; 8 bases are shared with TRBD2. The V gene's germline CDR1 is DFQATT and CDR2 SNEGSKA (reference sequence). The CDR3 contains 14 residues. After removal of 5 bases from V and 5 bases from J, the junction contained 10 bases not matched to a gene. The CDR3 loop is CSASSLSGAETQYF. As DNA, the CDR3 is TGCAGTGCTTCCTCCCTTAGCGGGGCTGAGACCCAGTACTTC.

The chain joins TRBV20-1 to TRBJ2-1; maybe TRBD2 (5 bases). Germline V lookup: CDR1 DFQATT, CDR2 SNEGSKA (reference sequence). Trimming took off 2 bases at V and 0 bases at J, with 11 bases between the two ends. The CDR3 length is 15 residues. This chain's CDR3 is CSARPLEGSYNEQFF. CDR3 in DNA: TGCAGTGCTAGACCCCTAGAGGGCTCCTACAATGAGCAGTTCTTC.

Only a few counts were recorded for this clonotype. The rearrangement links TRBV20-1 to TRBJ2-5, with 7 positions matching TRBD1. In germline, CDR1 is DFQATT, CDR2 SNEGSKA (reference sequence). The CDR3 sequence is 13 residues long. Losses at the gene ends were 5 bases for V and 5 bases for J; bases not matched to a gene: 8. This chain's CDR3 is CSAEYRGSETQYF. CDR3 nucleotide sequence: TGCAGTGCTGAATACAGGGGATCGGAGACCCAGTACTTC.

The chain joins TRBV20-1 to TRBJ2-6; D might be TRBD1 (5 bases). The CDR3 has 15 amino acids. V was cut by 0 bases and J by 2 bases, with 8 bases left in between. Germline V CDR1 and CDR2: DFQATT, SNEGSKA (reference sequence). CDR3 in DNA: TGCAGTGCTAGAGATAGGGGCACTGGGGCCAACGTCCTGACTTTC. Encoded protein: CSARDRGTGANVLTF.

Details on this clonotype: An end of the junction differs from the germline gene, which may be a read error. The rearrangement links TRBV28 to TRBJ1-3, with D maybe TRBD1 (6 bases). This CDR3 contains 15 residues. Germline V gene lookup returns CDR1 MDHEN and CDR2 SYDVKM. The DNA for the CDR3 is TGTGCCAGCACCCTGACAGGCTCCTCTGGAAACACCACATATTTT. Encoded protein: CASTLTGSSGNTTYF.

This clonotype has more than one count but fewer than ten. The V and J genes are TRBV6-5 and TRBJ2-6; no reliable D call. The germline CDR1 and CDR2 sequences are MNHEY and SVGAGI. V shed 1 base and J shed 3 bases, with 7 bases lying between them. The CDR3 is made up of 15 amino acids. CDR3 coding DNA: TGTGCCAGCAGTTACTTGGGTGGTGGGGCCAACGTCCTGACTTTC. It codes for CASSYLGGGANVLTF.

This chain connects TRBV20-1 to TRBJ2-3; TRBD2 matches 9 bases. V gave up 1 base and J gave up 4 bases; unmatched junction bases: 12. This CDR3 has 17 amino acids. Germline assignment: CDR1 DFQATT and CDR2 SNEGSKA (reference sequence). CDR3 sequence: CSARGSVAGVFADTQYF. In DNA, the CDR3 is TGCAGTGCTAGAGGCTCGGTAGCGGGGGTGTTTGCAGATACGCAGTATTTT.

The chain recombines TRBV29-1 with TRBJ2-5; TRBD1 might be the D (6 bases). The J call may be mistaken, given a closer DNA end match to TRBJ2-7. From germline, CDR1 is SQVTM and CDR2 ANQGSEA. The CDR3 covers 13 residues. The CDR3 region is CSVARDTTYEQYF. In DNA form, the CDR3 reads TGCAGCGTTGCTAGGGACACCACCTACGAGCAGTACTTC.

This clonotype turned up a few times. V usage is TRBV7-8 and J usage is TRBJ2-3; TRBD2 matches 11 bases. In germline, CDR1 is SGHVS, CDR2 FQNEAQ. There are 17 residues in the CDR3. The J segment lost 0 bases and the V segment lost 1 base, leaving 3 bases of the junction unmatched. The CDR3 reads CASSLVRLAGSTDTQYF. CDR3 nucleotide sequence: TGTGCCAGCAGCTTAGTCCGACTAGCGGGGAGCACAGATACGCAGTATTTT.

The gene calls are TRBV21-1 and TRBJ2-1. TRBV21-1 is flagged as a pseudogene. This CDR3 contains 12 residues. CDR3 sequence (DNA): TGTGCCAGCAGCACTCGGATCAATGAGCAGTTCTTC. Its protein product is CASSTRINEQFF.

This clonotype appeared once. The J gene is TRBJ1-1, the V gene TRBV9, with D unclear. Germline values: CDR1 SGDLS, CDR2 YYNGEE. Trimming pared 1 base from V and 1 base from J, leaving 5 bases between. This CDR3 comprises 13 residues. The CDR3: CASSVSPNTEAFF. The CDR3 nucleotides read TGTGCCAGCAGCGTATCTCCGAACACTGAAGCTTTCTTT.

This sequence joins TRBV4-3 and TRBJ1-2; tentatively, D is TRBD1 (5 bases). The CDR3 totals 12 residues. V gave up 4 bases and J gave up 6 bases, with 9 bases separating them. Per the germline V gene, CDR1 is LGHNA and CDR2 is YSLEER. CDR3 in DNA: TGCGCCAGCAGCCGATGGGGCGATGGCTACACCTTC. Its translation: CASSRWGDGYTF.

On this clonotype: A junction end diverges from the germline sequence, so it may reflect a read error. This chain uses TRBV6-6 with TRBJ1-2; D unresolved. Per the germline V gene, CDR1 is MNHNY and CDR2 is SVGAGI (reference sequence). This CDR3 has 12 amino acids. CDR3: CAISSSGYGYTF. In DNA, the CDR3 is TGTGCCATCAGTTCCTCGGGCTATGGCTACACCTTC.

This sequence joins TRBV28 and TRBJ2-1, with 10 bases that match TRBD2. The CDR3 covers 15 residues. CDR1 and CDR2 from the germline V gene are MDHEN and SYDVKM. The V gene end was trimmed by 7 bases and the J gene end by 4 bases; junction bases not matched to a gene: 7. The CDR3 spells CASNVAGGGYNEQFF. In nucleotides, the CDR3 is TGTGCCAGCAATGTAGCGGGAGGCGGGTACAATGAGCAGTTCTTC. Combining the CDR3 with reference TRBV28 and TRBJ2-1 gives the whole variable domain DVKVTQSSRYLVKRTGEKVFLECVQDMDHENMFWYRQDPGLGLRLIYFSYDVKMKEKGDIPEGYSVSREKKERFSLILESASTNQTSMYLCASNVAGGGYNEQFFGPGTRLTVL.

This clonotype was seen only a few times. The chain uses TRBV7-2 and TRBJ2-2, with 7 bases aligning to TRBD1. V shed 5 bases, J shed 0 bases, and the junction held 12 bases outside the gene matches. CDR3 length: 18 amino acids. CDR1 is SGHTA and CDR2 is FQGNSA in the germline V gene. This CDR3 reads CASSRQGTPPANTGELFF. The CDR3 nucleotides are TGTGCCAGCAGCCGACAGGGTACCCCACCGGCGAACACCGGGGAGCTGTTTTTT.

There are a few counts of this clonotype. The J gene is TRBJ2-3, the V gene TRBV5-4; unclear D gene. Trimming took off 2 bases at V and 2 bases at J, with 9 bases between the two ends. Germline V CDR1 and CDR2: SGHNT, YYREEE (reference sequence). The CDR3 sequence is 14 residues long. CDR3 bases: TGTGCCAGCAGCTTTATGTGGGACACAGATACGCAGTATTTT. The encoded protein is CASSFMWDTDTQYF.

This chain joins TRBV7-9 and TRBJ1-2, with 9 bases lining up with TRBD1. The CDR3 consists of 13 residues. V trimming: 3 bases; J trimming: 8 bases; junction bases outside the gene matches: 4. The germline V gene has CDR1 SEHNR and CDR2 FQNEAQ (reference sequence). The DNA of the CDR3 is TGTGCCAGCAGCTTCGACAGGGGGTGGGGCTACACCTTC. Translated, it gives CASSFDRGWGYTF.

On this clonotype: This is likely a read error, given that the CDR3 carries no conserved phenylalanine or tryptophan at its end. The rearrangement joins TRBV13 to TRBJ1-2; TRBD1 might be the D (6 bases). The CDR3 totals 14 residues. Trimming pared 0 bases from V and 4 bases from J, leaving 9 bases between. Germline V gene sequence: CDR1 PRHDT, CDR2 FYEKMQ (reference sequence). The CDR3 spells CASSLGQGTYGYTC. In DNA form, the CDR3 reads TGTGCCAGCAGCTTAGGCCAGGGGACCTATGGCTACACCTGC.

V is TRBV20-1 and J is TRBJ2-1; 14 bases match TRBD2. The CDR3 is 15 residues long. Germline-derived CDR1 and CDR2 are DFQATT and SNEGSKA (reference sequence). V was clipped by 1 base and J by 8 bases; unmatched bases: 4. The CDR3 here is CSARGLAGGRDEQFF. DNA for the CDR3: TGCAGTGCTAGAGGACTAGCGGGGGGGCGAGATGAGCAGTTCTTC.

V usage is TRBV6-2 or TRBV6-3 and J usage is TRBJ2-6; TRBD1 matches at 9 bases. CDR1 MNHEY and CDR2 SVGEGT come from the germline V gene. The CDR3 is 17 amino acids. V lost 2 bases, J lost 2 bases, and 4 bases stayed unmatched. CDR3: CASSYPTGGTGANVLTF. The CDR3 nucleotides read TGTGCCAGCAGTTACCCGACAGGGGGAACTGGGGCCAACGTCCTGACTTTC.

The chain links TRBV4-1 to TRBJ1-2; D possibly corresponds to TRBD1 (5 bases). V was pared by 6 bases and J by 3 bases, with 11 bases between. The CDR3 runs 13 residues. Germline lookup yields CDR1 MGHRA and CDR2 YSYEKL. The CDR3, as DNA: TGCGCCAGCAGTCGTGTCAGGGACTATGGCTACACCTTC. Encoded protein: CASSRVRDYGYTF.